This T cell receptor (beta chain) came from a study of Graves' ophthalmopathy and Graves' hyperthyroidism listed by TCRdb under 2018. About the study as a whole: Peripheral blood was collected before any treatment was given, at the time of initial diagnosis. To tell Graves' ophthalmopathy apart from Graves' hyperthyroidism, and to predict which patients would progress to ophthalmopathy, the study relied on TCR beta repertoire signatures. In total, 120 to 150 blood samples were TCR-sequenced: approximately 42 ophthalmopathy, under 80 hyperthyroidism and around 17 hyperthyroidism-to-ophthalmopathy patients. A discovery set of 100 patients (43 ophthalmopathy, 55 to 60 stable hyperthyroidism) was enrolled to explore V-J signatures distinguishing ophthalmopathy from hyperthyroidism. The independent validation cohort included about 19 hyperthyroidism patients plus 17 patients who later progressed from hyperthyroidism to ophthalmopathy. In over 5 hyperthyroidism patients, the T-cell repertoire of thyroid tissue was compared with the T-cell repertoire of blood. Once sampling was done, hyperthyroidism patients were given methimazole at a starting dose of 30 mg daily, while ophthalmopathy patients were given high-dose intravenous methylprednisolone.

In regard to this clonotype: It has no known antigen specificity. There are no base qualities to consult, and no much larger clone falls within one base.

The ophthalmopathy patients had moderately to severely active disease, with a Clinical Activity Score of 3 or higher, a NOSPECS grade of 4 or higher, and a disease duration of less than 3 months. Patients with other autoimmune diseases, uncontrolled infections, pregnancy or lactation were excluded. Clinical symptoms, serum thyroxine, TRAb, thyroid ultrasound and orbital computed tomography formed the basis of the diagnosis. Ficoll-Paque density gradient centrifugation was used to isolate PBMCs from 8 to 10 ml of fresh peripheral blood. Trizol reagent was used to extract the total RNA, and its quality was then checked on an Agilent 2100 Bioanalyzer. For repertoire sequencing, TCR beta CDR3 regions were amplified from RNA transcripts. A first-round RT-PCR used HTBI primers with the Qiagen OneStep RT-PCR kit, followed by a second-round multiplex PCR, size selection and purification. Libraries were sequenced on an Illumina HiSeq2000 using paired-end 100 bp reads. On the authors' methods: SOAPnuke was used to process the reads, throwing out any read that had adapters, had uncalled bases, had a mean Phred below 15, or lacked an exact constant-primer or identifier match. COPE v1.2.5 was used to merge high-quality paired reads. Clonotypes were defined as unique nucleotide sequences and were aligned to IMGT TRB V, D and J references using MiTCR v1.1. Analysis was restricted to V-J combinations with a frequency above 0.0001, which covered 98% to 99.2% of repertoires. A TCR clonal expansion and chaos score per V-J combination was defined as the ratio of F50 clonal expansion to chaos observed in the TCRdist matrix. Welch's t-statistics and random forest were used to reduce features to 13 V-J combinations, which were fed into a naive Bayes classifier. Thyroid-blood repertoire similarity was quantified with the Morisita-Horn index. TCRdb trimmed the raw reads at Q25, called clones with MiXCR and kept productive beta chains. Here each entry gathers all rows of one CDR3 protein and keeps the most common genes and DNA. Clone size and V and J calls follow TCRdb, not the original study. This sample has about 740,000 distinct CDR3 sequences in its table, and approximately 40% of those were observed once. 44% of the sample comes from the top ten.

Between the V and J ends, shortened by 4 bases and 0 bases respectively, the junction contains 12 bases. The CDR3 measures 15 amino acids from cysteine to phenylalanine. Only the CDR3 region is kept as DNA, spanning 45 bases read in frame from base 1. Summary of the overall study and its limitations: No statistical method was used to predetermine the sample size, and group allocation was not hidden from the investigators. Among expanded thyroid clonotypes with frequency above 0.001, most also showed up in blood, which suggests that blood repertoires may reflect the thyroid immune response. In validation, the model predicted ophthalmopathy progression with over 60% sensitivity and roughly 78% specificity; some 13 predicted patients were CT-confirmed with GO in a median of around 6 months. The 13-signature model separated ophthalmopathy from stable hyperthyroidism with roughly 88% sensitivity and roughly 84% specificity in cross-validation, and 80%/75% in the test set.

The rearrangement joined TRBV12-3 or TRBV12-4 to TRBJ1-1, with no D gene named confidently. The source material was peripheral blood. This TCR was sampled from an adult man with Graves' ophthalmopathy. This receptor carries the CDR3 CASSYGRMMNTEAFF. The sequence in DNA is TGTGCCAGCAGTTACGGACGGATGATGAACACTGAAGCTTTCTTT.